This entry concerns a single T cell receptor beta chain. Original processing methods: Quantification of nucleated cells was approximated via reference gene primer amplification. Repertoires were generated with immunoSEQ multiplex PCR, while TCRdb's copy carries only in-frame clones and drops some. V, J and clone size are those of that table, while D and trimming were read from the DNA. The sample shows over 100,000 clones, around 86% of them seen only once. This sample is part of a study of blood T cell repertoires in COVID-19. Study at large: The United States, Italy and Spain provided the acute and convalescent COVID-19 samples. The analysed material was cDNA or gDNA that came from T cells, B-cell-depleted T cells, or PBMCs.

CDR1 is GTSNPN and CDR2 is SVGIG in the germline V gene (reference sequence). V dropped 5 bases and J dropped 8; count of bases not matched to a gene: 8. The CDR3 is 12 residues long. The source is a man aged 40-55 years with acute or convalescent COVID-19. The sequenced material came from peripheral blood. The chain carries TRBV30 and TRBJ1-1; 7 bases map to TRBD1. The CDR3 DNA reads TGTGCCTGGTCACAGGGGATACCCGAAGCTTTCTTT. Its translation: CAWSQGIPEAFF.